The entry that follows covers one T cell receptor beta chain sequence. The data are from a study of cytomegalovirus exposure and HLA in healthy donors. TCRdb keeps only in-frame clones here, not all; method: immunoSEQ multiplex PCR. The sample includes 70,000 or so clones, over 85% of them seen just once. The junction had 6 bases not matched to a gene; V was cut back by 2 bases and J by 8 bases. Per the germline V gene, CDR1 is MNHEY and CDR2 is SVGAGI. The CDR3 contains 15 residues. This chain uses TRBV6-5 with TRBJ1-2, with 12 bases lining up with TRBD1. This clonotype originated in a man younger than 35 in good health and CMV-seropositive. The sequencing input was PBMCs. The CDR3, as DNA: TGTGCCAGCAGTTACGGGACAGGGGGCGGTAAAGGCTACACCTTC. Translating it yields CASSYGTGGGKGYTF.